A selection of T cell receptor beta chains follows, all from one sample in a study of control samples from healthy donors and cancer patients. The method was immunoSEQ multiplex PCR; TCRdb's version includes in-frame clones alone and lacks a portion of them. This table holds tens of thousands of clones, about nine tenths found once. Sequencing was performed on PBMCs. The origin of the receptors is a man aged 50 to 59 with head and neck cancer. Each CDR3 is given with its conserved first and last residue. Fields, in order: D gene, V gene, J gene, clone size, CDR3 DNA, CDR3 protein. The D gene is left open where the match is weak. The size entry is marked missing in some rows and otherwise reads once, few, many or a size class.

d_call: TRBD1
v_call: TRBV27
j_call: TRBJ1-3
clone_size: -
cdr3_nt: TGTGCCAGCAGGATGCAGGGGGCTGGAAACACCATATATTTT
cdr3_aa: CASRMQGAGNTIYF

d_call: TRBD2
v_call: TRBV3-1/TRBV3-2
j_call: TRBJ2-2
clone_size: -
cdr3_nt: TGTGCCAGCAGGCCCCCCCGCCGGACTAGCGGGAGATCCGGCGGGGAGCTGTTTTTT
cdr3_aa: CASRPPRRTSGRSGGELFF

d_call: -
v_call: TRBV19
j_call: TRBJ1-1
clone_size: once
cdr3_nt: TGTGCCAGTAGTATGATCCCCCAGGGAGAGACCGCCGAAGCTTTCTTT
cdr3_aa: CASSMIPQGETAEAFF

d_call: TRBD1
v_call: TRBV7-3
j_call: TRBJ1-2
clone_size: -
cdr3_nt: TGTGCCAGCAGCCCAGTATCCGGGACAGGGAACGCTAACTATGGCTACACCTTC
cdr3_aa: CASSPVSGTGNANYGYTF

d_call: -
v_call: TRBV5-1
j_call: TRBJ1-2
clone_size: -
cdr3_nt: TGCGCCAGCAGCTTGGTTGCAGTTAACTATGGCTACACCTTC
cdr3_aa: CASSLVAVNYGYTF

d_call: -
v_call: TRBV3-1/TRBV3-2
j_call: TRBJ2-3
clone_size: -
cdr3_nt: TGTGCCAGCAGCCTTACTTTGAGTAGCACAGATACGCAGTATTTT
cdr3_aa: CASSLTLSSTDTQYF

d_call: -
v_call: TRBV7-9
j_call: TRBJ2-7
clone_size: -
cdr3_nt: TGTGCCACCCCTAAGGAGGAGGGCTACGAGCAGTACTTC
cdr3_aa: CATPKEEGYEQYF

d_call: -
v_call: TRBV7-9
j_call: TRBJ2-6
clone_size: -
cdr3_nt: TGTGCCAGCAGCCCGTTCGCGGATGGGGCCAACGTCCTGACTTTC
cdr3_aa: CASSPFADGANVLTF

d_call: -
v_call: TRBV11-2
j_call: TRBJ2-1
clone_size: -
cdr3_nt: TGTGCCAGCAGCGCGCGGAGTTTCGATGAGCAGTTCTTC
cdr3_aa: CASSARSFDEQFF

d_call: -
v_call: TRBV30
j_call: TRBJ2-7
clone_size: -
cdr3_nt: TGTGCCTGGGGGAGGACAGAGTACGAGCAGTACTTC
cdr3_aa: CAWGRTEYEQYF

d_call: -
v_call: TRBV3-1/TRBV3-2
j_call: TRBJ2-5
clone_size: -
cdr3_nt: TGTGCCAGCCGGACGGTAGAGACCCAGTACTTC
cdr3_aa: CASRTVETQYF

d_call: TRBD1
v_call: TRBV3-1/TRBV3-2
j_call: TRBJ1-1
clone_size: -
cdr3_nt: TGTGCCAGCAGCCAAGGGGACAGGGAAACTGAAGCTTTCTTT
cdr3_aa: CASSQGDRETEAFF

d_call: -
v_call: TRBV4-1
j_call: TRBJ1-1
clone_size: -
cdr3_nt: TGCGCCAGCAGCCAAGGGTACGGGGGCGCGAGGGGGAACACTGAAGCTTTCTTT
cdr3_aa: CASSQGYGGARGNTEAFF

d_call: -
v_call: TRBV30
j_call: TRBJ2-6
clone_size: -
cdr3_nt: TGTGCCTGGAGAAGAGGCAGGGTAATGTCTGGGGCCAACGTCCTGACTTTC
cdr3_aa: CAWRRGRVMSGANVLTF

d_call: -
v_call: TRBV13
j_call: TRBJ2-2
clone_size: -
cdr3_nt: TGTGCCAGCAGCTTTAGACTTTCGAACACCGGGGAGCTGTTTTTT
cdr3_aa: CASSFRLSNTGELFF

d_call: -
v_call: TRBV6-4
j_call: TRBJ2-1
clone_size: -
cdr3_nt: TGTGCCAGCAGTGTCGTGGGAGATCGAAATGAGCAGTTCTTC
cdr3_aa: CASSVVGDRNEQFF

d_call: -
v_call: TRBV6-5
j_call: TRBJ1-6
clone_size: -
cdr3_nt: TGTGCCAGCAACTCTTTCTTCAGAAGCGGCTCACCCCTCCACTTT
cdr3_aa: CASNSFFRSGSPLHF

d_call: -
v_call: TRBV2
j_call: TRBJ2-1
clone_size: -
cdr3_nt: TGTGCCAGCAGAGGGGACGAGATAGAGCAGTTCTTC
cdr3_aa: CASRGDEIEQFF

d_call: -
v_call: TRBV5-1
j_call: TRBJ2-2
clone_size: -
cdr3_nt: TGCGCCAGCAGCTTGGAGGACAGTGCCTGGGAGCTGTTTTTT
cdr3_aa: CASSLEDSAWELFF

d_call: TRBD2
v_call: TRBV2
j_call: TRBJ2-1
clone_size: -
cdr3_nt: TGTGCCAGCCGTGGAGCGGGAGGGGATGAGCAGTTCTTC
cdr3_aa: CASRGAGGDEQFF

d_call: -
v_call: TRBV11-2
j_call: TRBJ2-5
clone_size: -
cdr3_nt: TGTGCCAGCAGCTTAGTGGGGCTAGACCGGGGGACCCAGTACTTC
cdr3_aa: CASSLVGLDRGTQYF

d_call: TRBD2
v_call: TRBV5-6
j_call: TRBJ2-3
clone_size: once
cdr3_nt: TGTGCCAGCAGCTTGGCAGGACTAGCGGGGAGCACAGATACGCAGTATTTT
cdr3_aa: CASSLAGLAGSTDTQYF

d_call: TRBD2
v_call: TRBV10-3
j_call: TRBJ2-3
clone_size: -
cdr3_nt: TGTGCCATCAGGAGGGGACCCGGGACTAGCGGGGGGGCGGATACGCAGTATTTT
cdr3_aa: CAIRRGPGTSGGADTQYF

d_call: TRBD2
v_call: TRBV6-2/TRBV6-3
j_call: TRBJ2-2
clone_size: -
cdr3_nt: TGTGCCAGCAGTTGGACTAGCGGGGGCCCCAACACCGGGGAGCTGTTTTTT
cdr3_aa: CASSWTSGGPNTGELFF

d_call: TRBD2
v_call: TRBV15
j_call: TRBJ2-7
clone_size: -
cdr3_nt: TGTGCCACCAGCAGAGTCGGTGGGGGGGTCAGGAGCTACGAGCAGTACTTC
cdr3_aa: CATSRVGGGVRSYEQYF

d_call: -
v_call: TRBV2
j_call: TRBJ1-6
clone_size: -
cdr3_nt: TGTGCCAGCAGTGAAGGGAAGGTGTTTAGCTCCTATAATTCACCCCTCCACTTT
cdr3_aa: CASSEGKVFSSYNSPLHF

d_call: -
v_call: TRBV7-2
j_call: TRBJ1-5
clone_size: -
cdr3_nt: TGTGCCAGCAGCTTAGCGACGGGAAGCAATCAGCCCCAGCATTTT
cdr3_aa: CASSLATGSNQPQHF

d_call: TRBD1
v_call: TRBV2
j_call: TRBJ1-1
clone_size: once
cdr3_nt: TGTGCCGAATGGGGACAGGGCATGAACACTGAAGCTTTCTTT
cdr3_aa: CAEWGQGMNTEAFF

d_call: -
v_call: TRBV18
j_call: TRBJ1-1
clone_size: -
cdr3_nt: TGTGCCAGCACACCGATTCAGATGAACACTGAAGCTTTCTTT
cdr3_aa: CASTPIQMNTEAFF

d_call: TRBD1
v_call: TRBV6-5
j_call: TRBJ1-5
clone_size: once
cdr3_nt: TGTGCCAGCATCATACAGGGGAATGGCAATCAGCCCCAGCATTTT
cdr3_aa: CASIIQGNGNQPQHF

d_call: TRBD1
v_call: TRBV28
j_call: TRBJ1-5
clone_size: -
cdr3_nt: TGTGCCAGCAGTTTCGGGACAGCGGGTCAGCCCCAGCATTTT
cdr3_aa: CASSFGTAGQPQHF

d_call: -
v_call: TRBV6-5
j_call: TRBJ1-4
clone_size: -
cdr3_nt: TGTGCCAGCAGTTATCCAGGAGATGAAAAACTGTTTTTT
cdr3_aa: CASSYPGDEKLFF

d_call: -
v_call: TRBV29-1
j_call: TRBJ2-7
clone_size: -
cdr3_nt: TGCAGCGCTGCTCGGGGGCTCACCTACGAGCAGTACTTC
cdr3_aa: CSAARGLTYEQYF

d_call: -
v_call: TRBV15
j_call: TRBJ2-5
clone_size: -
cdr3_nt: TGTGCCACCAGCGTCGGGGAGACCCAGTACTTC
cdr3_aa: CATSVGETQYF

d_call: -
v_call: TRBV9
j_call: TRBJ2-5
clone_size: few
cdr3_nt: TGTGCCAGCAGCGTAGCCACGGCCGGGGCAAACCCCCGGGACTCACAAGAGACCCAGTACTTC
cdr3_aa: CASSVATAGANPRDSQETQYF

d_call: -
v_call: TRBV4-1
j_call: TRBJ2-7
clone_size: -
cdr3_nt: TGCGCCAGCAGCCAAGGGGAGGGGGCGCGGGAGCAGTACTTC
cdr3_aa: CASSQGEGAREQYF

d_call: TRBD1
v_call: TRBV19
j_call: TRBJ2-7
clone_size: -
cdr3_nt: TGTGCCAGTAGACCCGGGACAGGGGTTTTCTACGAGCAGTACTTC
cdr3_aa: CASRPGTGVFYEQYF

d_call: TRBD1
v_call: TRBV9
j_call: TRBJ2-6
clone_size: -
cdr3_nt: TGTGCCAGCAGGGACAGGGGGCCCACCGGGGCCAACGTCCTGACTTTC
cdr3_aa: CASRDRGPTGANVLTF

d_call: TRBD1
v_call: TRBV5-8
j_call: TRBJ1-2
clone_size: -
cdr3_nt: TGTGCCAGCAGCTCGAAATCTTCAAGGACAGGGGGTACCTATGGCTACACCTTC
cdr3_aa: CASSSKSSRTGGTYGYTF

d_call: -
v_call: TRBV3-1/TRBV3-2
j_call: TRBJ1-2
clone_size: -
cdr3_nt: TGTGCCAGCAGCCAAGCTCAGAAGGGGGGGCTGTGCTTC
cdr3_aa: CASSQAQKGGLCF

d_call: -
v_call: TRBV7-3
j_call: TRBJ2-2
clone_size: -
cdr3_nt: TGTGCCAGCAGCCAGTTCCCCGACACCGGGGAGCTGTTTTTT
cdr3_aa: CASSQFPDTGELFF

d_call: -
v_call: TRBV28
j_call: TRBJ2-7
clone_size: -
cdr3_nt: TGTGCCAGCACTACCACAGGGCGGACCTACGAGCAGTACTTC
cdr3_aa: CASTTTGRTYEQYF

d_call: -
v_call: TRBV25-1
j_call: TRBJ2-7
clone_size: -
cdr3_nt: TGTGCCAGTAGAGGGGGAATCGGGCACGAGCAGTACTTC
cdr3_aa: CASRGGIGHEQYF